This TCR beta chain was obtained from a study of Ad26.COV2.S vaccination and SARS-CoV-2 variants (dated by TCRdb to about 2021). For the study in its entirety: Donors in the vaccine arm were drawn from COV1001, a phase I-IIa trial of Ad26.COV2.S in healthy adults that was multicentre, randomized, double-blind and placebo-controlled. Dosing of Ad26.COV2.S was intramuscular, at either 5x10^10 or 1x10^11 viral particles, delivered as one shot or as two shots spaced 56 days apart. TCRbeta repertoire sequencing served as the tool for gauging how specific and how broad the SARS-CoV-2-reactive T cell receptors were following Ad26.COV2.S vaccination. A total of approximately 30 samples were included in the TCR-sequenced set, comprising roughly 20 Ad26.COV2.S vaccine recipients, 5 placebo recipients and 8 SARS-CoV-2 convalescent individuals. Participants in the trial were split at random into five groups of five each, receiving low-dose or high-dose Ad26.COV2.S once or twice, or else placebo on both occasions. Blinding of investigators to trial group allocation was maintained during experiments and outcome assessment. The investigation overall reported the following: Vaccine and placebo recipients had comparable non-spike TCR breadth, which fits with the vaccine containing only spike. After vaccination, spike-specific CD8+ and CD4+ T cell responses were reported to show substantial breadth. Ad26.COV2.S recipients had higher spike-specific TCR breadth than placebo recipients (P = 0.0014). The authors noted that the TCR breadth and depth analyses may have underestimated total T cell responses. The study lacked the statistical power to compare responses across vaccine doses or regimens.

The treatment or condition label, as the study defines it: some 20 received Ad26.COV2.S at low or high dose, single or two shots; roughly 5 received placebo; per-sample allocation not given. Repertoires of vaccine and placebo recipients were sequenced from samples taken on day 63 after the first injection. Cohort 1b enrolled 25 to 30 adults aged 18-55 years at a single site in Boston, USA, between 29 July and 7 August 2020. Ad26.COV2.S was a replication-incompetent adenovirus type 26 vector that expressed a prefusion-stabilized SARS-CoV-2 spike protein derived from the original Wuhan strain. About this clone itself: Its cognate antigen has yet to be identified. No base quality values were provided; no much bigger clone lies one nucleotide off.

The immunoSEQ Assay was used to sequence TCRbeta CDR3 regions. After extraction, genomic DNA underwent amplification by bias-controlled multiplex PCR, followed by high-throughput sequencing. The published analysis was carried out like this. Collapsing and filtering of sequences were performed to quantify the absolute abundance of each unique TCRbeta CDR3 region. Usable DNA was measured by amplifying reference genes present in all nucleated cells, and TCRbeta template counts were normalized to that usable DNA to estimate T cell fraction. Repertoire TCRs were annotated as SARS-CoV-2-specific by exact matching of V gene, CDR3 amino acid sequence and J gene to a known reactive TCR set. The reference SARS-CoV-2 TCR set was derived from MIRA and filtered for enrichment in COVID-19-positive ImmuneCODE repertoires, a step that removed public or cross-reactive TCRs. Using the MIRA antigens, annotated TCRs were further analysed by specific ORF or by position within an ORF. Depth was the summed frequency of annotated unique rearrangements, while breadth was defined as annotated unique rearrangements over total unique productive rearrangements. TCR breadth was compared between groups using two-sided Wilcoxon rank-sum tests. Imported from immuneACCESS, the table was reduced by TCRdb to in-frame sequences with V and J called. These copies leave out some clones; in studies compared against another copy, an unresolved V gene accounts for under half, and the cause of the remainder is not known. V and J calls and clone size come straight from that table; D and trimming were deduced from the DNA. For this sample the table gives hundreds of thousands of clones, of which less than 90% were detected only once. The biggest ten clones account for about 10% of the sample.

The sequences come from peripheral blood, collected in a trial of Ad26.COV2.S vaccine versus placebo. The receptor comes from a person between 18 and 65 years old who received the Ad26.COV2.S COVID-19 vaccine or a placebo.

The CDR3 corresponds to CASSYGTPSSYEQYF. Read as DNA, the sequence is TGTGCCAGCAGTTACGGGACTCCCAGCTCCTACGAGCAGTACTTC. The sequence links TRBV28 to TRBJ2-7; the best D guess is TRBD2, with 6 bases matching. V gives up 4 bases and J gives up 0 bases, and the segment between their germline ends measures 13 bases. Sequences MDHEN (CDR1) and SYDVKM (CDR2) are obtained from the germline V gene. The CDR3, cysteine through phenylalanine, is 15 amino acids long. The read is trimmed to its CDR3 DNA, 45 bases read in frame from base 1.